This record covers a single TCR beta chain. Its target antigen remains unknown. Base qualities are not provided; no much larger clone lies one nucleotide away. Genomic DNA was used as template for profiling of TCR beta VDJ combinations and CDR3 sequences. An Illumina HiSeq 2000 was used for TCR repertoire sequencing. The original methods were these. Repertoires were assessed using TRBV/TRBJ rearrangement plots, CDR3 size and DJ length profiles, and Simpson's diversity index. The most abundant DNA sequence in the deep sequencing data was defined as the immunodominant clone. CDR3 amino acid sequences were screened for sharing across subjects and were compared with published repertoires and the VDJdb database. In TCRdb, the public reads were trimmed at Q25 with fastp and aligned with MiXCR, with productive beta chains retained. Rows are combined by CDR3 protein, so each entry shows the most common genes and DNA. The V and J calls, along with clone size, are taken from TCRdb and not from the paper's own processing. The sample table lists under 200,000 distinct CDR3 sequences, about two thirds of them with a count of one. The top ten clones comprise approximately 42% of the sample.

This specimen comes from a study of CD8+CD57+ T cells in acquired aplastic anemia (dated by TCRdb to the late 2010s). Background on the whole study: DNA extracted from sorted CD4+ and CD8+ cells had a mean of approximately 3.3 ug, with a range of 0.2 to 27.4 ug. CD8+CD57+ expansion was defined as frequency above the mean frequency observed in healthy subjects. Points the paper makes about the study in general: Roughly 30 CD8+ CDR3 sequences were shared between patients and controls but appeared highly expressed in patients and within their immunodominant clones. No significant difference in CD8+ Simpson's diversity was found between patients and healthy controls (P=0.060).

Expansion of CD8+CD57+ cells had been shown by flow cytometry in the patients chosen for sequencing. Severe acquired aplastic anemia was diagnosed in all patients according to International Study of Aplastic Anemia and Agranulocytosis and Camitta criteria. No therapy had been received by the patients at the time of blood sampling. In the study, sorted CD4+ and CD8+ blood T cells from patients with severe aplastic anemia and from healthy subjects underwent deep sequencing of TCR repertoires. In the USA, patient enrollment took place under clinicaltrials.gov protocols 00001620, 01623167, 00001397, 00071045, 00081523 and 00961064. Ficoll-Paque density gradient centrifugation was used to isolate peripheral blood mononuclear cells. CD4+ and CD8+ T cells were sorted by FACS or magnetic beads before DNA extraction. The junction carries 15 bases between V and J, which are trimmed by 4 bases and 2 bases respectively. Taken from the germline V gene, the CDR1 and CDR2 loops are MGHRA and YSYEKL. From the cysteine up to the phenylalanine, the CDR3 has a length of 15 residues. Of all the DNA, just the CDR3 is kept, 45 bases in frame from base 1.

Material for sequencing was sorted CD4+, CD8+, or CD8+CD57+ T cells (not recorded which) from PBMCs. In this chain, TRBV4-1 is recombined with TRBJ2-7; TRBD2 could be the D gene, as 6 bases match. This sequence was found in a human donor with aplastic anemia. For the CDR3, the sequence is CASSRPGEPPYEQYF. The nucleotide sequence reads TGCGCCAGCAGCCGCCCGGGGGAGCCCCCCTACGAGCAGTACTTC.